These 28 T cell receptor beta chains share one sample of origin, sequenced in a study of cytomegalovirus exposure and HLA in healthy donors. Primers included in the PCR were 60 Vbeta and 13 Jbeta primers. Data came from immunoSEQ multiplex PCR; TCRdb stores just in-frame clones and leaves some out. Of approximately 150,000 clones in the sample, more than 60% were seen once. The material sequenced was PBMCs. All receptors derive from a woman in her 30s in good health and CMV-seropositive.

The chain carries TRBV7-9 and TRBJ1-4; TRBD1 might be the D (5 bases). Trimming took 1 base from V and 10 from J, leaving 16 bases between them. Germline V gene lookup returns CDR1 SEHNR and CDR2 FQNEAQ (reference sequence). This CDR3 is 15 amino acids long. The CDR3 spells CASSLDGVTAGKLFF. The DNA for the CDR3 is TGTGCCAGCAGCTTAGACGGTGTGACAGCAGGAAAACTGTTTTTT.

This clone showed up just a few times. The chain is built from TRBV12-5 and TRBJ2-3, with a tentative D call TRBD1 (5 bases). Germline V gene lookup returns CDR1 LGHNT and CDR2 FRNRAP. This CDR3 contains 15 residues. V lost 6 bases and J 2 bases, leaving 15 bases between the germline ends. DNA for the CDR3: TGTGCTAGTGGCCTGGGGCTTGGAACCACAGATACGCAGTATTTT. It translates to CASGLGLGTTDTQYF.

The rearrangement uses TRBV5-1 and TRBJ2-5; 8 bases align to TRBD2. The ends lost 5 bases at V and 7 bases at J; junction bases unmatched: 7. Germline assignment: CDR1 SGHRS and CDR2 YFSETQ. CDR3 length: 13 amino acids. The CDR3 sequence is CASRAGLEVTQYF. CDR3 coding DNA: TGCGCCAGCAGGGCGGGACTAGAGGTGACCCAGTACTTC. Variable domain in full (rest from reference TRBV5-1 and TRBJ2-5): KAGVTQTPRYLIKTRGQQVTLSCSPISGHRSVSWYQQTPGQGLQFLFEYFSETQRNKGNFPGRFSGRQFSNSRSEMNVSTLELGDSALYLCASRAGLEVTQYFGPGTRLLVL.

This clone was detected only once. The chain couples TRBV7-8 to TRBJ1-1; D gene uncertain. CDR3 size: 13 residues. The germline CDR1 and CDR2 sequences are SGHVS and FQNEAQ. Deletions cut 1 base from V and 7 bases from J, with 10 bases between. Here the CDR3 reads CASSLGRMVEAFF. The CDR3 DNA reads as TGTGCCAGCAGCTTAGGCAGGATGGTTGAAGCTTTCTTT.

This chain links TRBV19 with TRBJ2-1; possibly TRBD2 for D (5 bases). The length of the CDR3 is 13 residues. Trimming stripped 6 bases from V and 7 bases from J, with 13 bases between. Per the germline V gene, CDR1 is LNHDA and CDR2 is SQIVND (reference sequence). This CDR3 is CASRSILENEQFF. The CDR3 DNA reads as TGTGCCAGTAGGTCGATACTAGAGAATGAGCAGTTCTTC.

This chain joins TRBV28 and TRBJ2-5; 7 nucleotides line up with TRBD1. The ends lost 2 bases at V and 9 bases at J; junction bases unmatched: 9. The CDR3 totals 14 residues. CDR1 and CDR2 from the germline V gene are MDHEN and SYDVKM. CDR3 DNA: TGTGCCAGCAGTTTACCTGGGACAGTCGGGTCCCAGTACTTC. Protein sequence: CASSLPGTVGSQYF.

The rearrangement joins TRBV28 to TRBJ2-7, with D hard to call. Germline lookup yields CDR1 MDHEN and CDR2 SYDVKM. The CDR3 loop spans 13 amino acids. Trimming took off 8 bases at V and 0 bases at J, with 11 bases between the two ends. CDR3 region: CASLNTNSYEQYF. CDR3 in DNA: TGTGCCAGCTTAAACACTAACTCCTACGAGCAGTACTTC.

J is TRBJ1-2 and V is TRBV28; D remains ambiguous. V was pared by 7 bases and J by 4 bases, with 22 bases between. This CDR3 comprises 16 residues. Germline CDR1 MDHEN, CDR2 SYDVKM. CDR3 bases: TGTGCCAGCACCCCTCCGGTGACTAGACGTAGCTATGGCTACACCTTC. Amino acid sequence: CASTPPVTRRSYGYTF.

The gene calls are TRBV6-6 and TRBJ2-1, with 9 positions matching TRBD2. The V gene end was trimmed by 3 bases and the J gene end by 6 bases; junction bases not matched to a gene: 6. Germline V gene lookup returns CDR1 MNHNY and CDR2 SVGAGI (reference sequence). CDR3 length: 15 residues. The CDR3 sequence: CASSYPSGRPNEQFF. The CDR3 nucleotides read TGTGCCAGCAGTTATCCCAGCGGGAGGCCCAATGAGCAGTTCTTC.

This clone was seen a few times. The V and J genes are TRBV30 and TRBJ2-6, with D hard to call. In germline, CDR1 is GTSNPN, CDR2 SVGIG (reference sequence). Trimming shortened V by 0 bases and J by 4 bases, and 4 bases separated the two germline ends. The length of the CDR3 is 13 residues. The CDR3 spells CAWSVSGANVLTF. The CDR3 nucleotides read TGTGCCTGGAGTGTATCGGGGGCCAACGTCCTGACTTTC.

The chain employs TRBV5-1 and TRBJ2-7, with a possible D match to TRBD1 (9 bases). This CDR3 spans 17 amino acids. Germline V CDR1 and CDR2: SGHRS, YFSETQ. Trimming removed 4 bases from V and 0 bases from J, with 20 bases in between. Here the CDR3 reads CASSETGTGTSSYEQYF. In nucleotides, the CDR3 is TGCGCCAGCAGCGAAACCGGGACAGGGACTAGCTCCTACGAGCAGTACTTC.

Regarding this clone: This specimen includes other DNA sequences encoding the same CDR3. The chain employs TRBV2 and TRBJ2-1, with 12 positions matching TRBD2. CDR3 length: 15 amino acids. The germline CDR1 and CDR2 sequences are SNHLY and FYNNEI. The trim removed 6 bases at V and 4 bases at J, leaving 4 bases unmatched. The CDR3 sequence is CASRTGLAGYNEQFF. In nucleotides, the CDR3 is TGTGCCAGCAGGACGGGACTAGCGGGTTACAATGAGCAGTTCTTC.

The rearrangement uses TRBV11-3 and TRBJ2-1; 11 bases are a match to TRBD2. J was trimmed by 8 bases and V by 1 base; bases with no gene match: 7. The CDR3 has 16 amino acids. Germline V CDR1 and CDR2: SGHNT, YENEEA. As DNA, the CDR3 is TGTGCCAGCAGCTTAGGGGTAGCGGGAGGGCCTGATGAGCAGTTCTTC. Protein: CASSLGVAGGPDEQFF.

This clone was counted only a few times. The CDR3 sequence: CAWSVGTGSYEQYF. DNA for the CDR3: TGTGCCTGGAGTGTAGGGACAGGGTCCTACGAGCAGTACTTC. The rearrangement joins TRBV30 to TRBJ2-7; the match to TRBD1 covers 9 bases. The V segment lost 0 bases and the J segment 1 base; nucleotides outside the gene matches: 1. The CDR3 extends over 14 amino acids. Per the germline V gene, CDR1 is GTSNPN and CDR2 is SVGIG (reference sequence).

The J gene is TRBJ2-3, the V gene TRBV28, with D possibly TRBD1 on 6 matching bases. The CDR3 runs to 17 residues. The germline V and J ends were trimmed by 4 bases and 4 bases, with 21 bases remaining between them. Germline-derived CDR1 and CDR2 are MDHEN and SYDVKM. The CDR3 DNA sequence: TGTGCCAGCAGTTCCTTACCAGGGACACAGAGCGCAGATACGCAGTATTTT. Amino acid sequence: CASSSLPGTQSADTQYF. Complete variable domain (other parts from reference TRBV28 and TRBJ2-3): DVKVTQSSRYLVKRTGEKVFLECVQDMDHENMFWYRQDPGLGLRLIYFSYDVKMKEKGDIPEGYSVSREKKERFSLILESASTNQTSMYLCASSSLPGTQSADTQYFGPGTRLTVL.

The chain has TRBV5-1 and TRBJ2-1, with 10 bases that match TRBD2. The CDR3 is made up of 16 amino acids. V lost 3 bases to trimming and J lost 8 bases; unmatched junction nucleotides: 11. Germline assignment: CDR1 SGHRS and CDR2 YFSETQ. The CDR3 nucleotides are TGCGCCAGCAGCTGGTTAGCGGGAGGCCTCATCCATGAGCAGTTCTTC. Protein sequence: CASSWLAGGLIHEQFF.

As for this clone: The sample has other DNA sequences that encode this CDR3 too. The rearrangement uses TRBV27 and TRBJ2-5, with 8 bases aligning to TRBD2. Germline V gene lookup returns CDR1 MNHEY and CDR2 SMNVEV (reference sequence). J lost 1 base, V lost 5 bases, and 6 bases had no gene match. CDR3 size: 15 residues. CDR3 nucleotide sequence: TGTGCCAGCAGTCCATCAACTAGCGGCCAAGAGACCCAGTACTTC. Amino acids: CASSPSTSGQETQYF.

This clone was recorded a few times. This chain links TRBV27 with TRBJ2-7, with 9 bases lining up with TRBD2. The CDR3 is 14 amino acids. Germline V CDR1 and CDR2: MNHEY, SMNVEV (reference sequence). Trimming took 2 bases from V and 6 from J; bases not matched to a gene: 5. In DNA, the CDR3 is TGTGCCAGCAGTTTAACAGCGGGAGGACCCGAGCAGTACTTC. Translation gives CASSLTAGGPEQYF.

This clone was seen only a few times. This chain joins TRBV28 and TRBJ1-3; D unresolved. The CDR3 covers 13 residues. CDR1 is MDHEN and CDR2 is SYDVKM in the germline V gene. Trimming shortened V by 2 bases and J by 4 bases, and 6 bases separated the two germline ends. This CDR3 is CASSLGGGNTIYF. The CDR3 DNA follows: TGTGCCAGCAGTTTAGGAGGGGGAAACACCATATATTTT.

The gene calls are TRBV2 and TRBJ1-5; 9 bases are a match to TRBD1. This CDR3 has 15 amino acids. After removal of 5 bases from V and 8 bases from J, the junction contained 10 bases not matched to a gene. Per the germline V gene, CDR1 is SNHLY and CDR2 is FYNNEI. The CDR3 coding sequence is TGTGCCAGCAGTTTTCCCGGGACAGGGATAAAGCCCCAGCATTTT. The encoded protein is CASSFPGTGIKPQHF. Full variable domain (outside the CDR3, taken from reference TRBV2 and TRBJ1-5): EPEVTQTPSHQVTQMGQEVILRCVPISNHLYFYWYRQILGQKVEFLVSFYNNEISEKSEIFDDQFSVERPDGSNFTLKIRSTKLEDSAMYFCASSFPGTGIKPQHFGDGTRLSIL.

The rearrangement uses TRBV28 and TRBJ2-5, with TRBD2 matching over 9 bases. The germline V gene has CDR1 MDHEN and CDR2 SYDVKM. CDR3 length: 17 amino acids. V was pared by 5 bases and J by 5 bases, with 15 bases of the junction left unmatched. The DNA for the CDR3 is TGTGCCAGCAGTCCCTATAGCGGGAGAAGCGGTTCGGAGACCCAGTACTTC. Encoded protein: CASSPYSGRSGSETQYF.

The chain employs TRBV10-3 and TRBJ2-2; D might be TRBD2 (6 bases). V shed 2 bases and J shed 5 bases, with 9 bases lying between them. The germline V gene has CDR1 ENHRY and CDR2 SYGVKD. The CDR3 runs to 14 residues. CDR3: CAISERERTGELFF. In DNA form, the CDR3 reads TGTGCCATCAGTGAGCGGGAGCGGACCGGGGAGCTGTTTTTT.

This chain connects TRBV25-1 to TRBJ1-2, with a weak D call TRBD1 (6 bases). CDR1 is MGHDK, CDR2 SYGVNS, per germline. CDR3 size: 15 residues. V lost 3 bases, J lost 2 bases, and 13 bases lay in between. This CDR3 reads CASSDIGQMNYGYTF. As DNA, the CDR3 is TGTGCCAGCAGTGATATTGGACAGATGAACTATGGCTACACCTTC.

The DNA for the CDR3 is TGTGCCAGCAGATTAGGGCTAGCGCCTTTGGAGACCCAGTACTTC. Residues: CASRLGLAPLETQYF. The genes are TRBV27 and TRBJ2-5, with D possibly being TRBD2 (6 bases). The V end lost 6 bases, the J end lost 5 bases, and 19 bases lay between the germline ends. CDR3 size: 15 residues. Germline V lookup: CDR1 MNHEY, CDR2 SMNVEV (reference sequence).

This clone counts as medium-sized. V and J are TRBV7-2 and TRBJ1-2; D is uncertain. V was cut by 1 base and J by 2 bases, with 8 bases left in between. Germline lookup yields CDR1 SGHTA and CDR2 FQGNSA. CDR3 length: 14 residues. The CDR3 region has the DNA TGTGCCAGCAGCTTAGATTCAGGCAACTATGGCTACACCTTC. Its protein is CASSLDSGNYGYTF. The whole variable domain, filled in from reference TRBV7-2 and TRBJ1-2, reads GAGVSQSPSNKVTEKGKDVELRCDPISGHTALYWYRQSLGQGLEFLIYFQGNSAPDKSGLPSDRFSAERTGGSVSTLTIQRTQQEDSAVYLCASSLDSGNYGYTFGSGTRLTVV.

As concerns this clone: Sequence at one end of the junction differs from germline and may be a read error. The chain is built from TRBV27 and TRBJ2-1, with 11 bases matching TRBD2. Germline lookup yields CDR1 MNHEY and CDR2 SMNVEV (reference sequence). This CDR3 has 16 amino acids. The CDR3 DNA sequence: TGTGCCAGCAGTATATCCGGGACTAGCGGCTACAATGAGCAGTTCTTC. Residues: CASSISGTSGYNEQFF.

V gene TRBV6-4 combines with J gene TRBJ2-4; D might be TRBD1 (6 bases). This CDR3 comprises 20 residues. Germline values: CDR1 MRHNA, CDR2 SNTAGT. The ends were cut back, 6 bases at V and 0 bases at J, with 27 bases in the middle. CDR3 sequence: CASSIGQQGGRLLAKNIQYF. The CDR3 nucleotides read TGTGCCAGCAGCATAGGACAGCAAGGTGGGAGACTCTTAGCCAAAAACATTCAGTACTTC.

This clone occurred a few times. V and J are TRBV25-1 and TRBJ1-1, with D possibly matching TRBD1 (5 bases). The CDR3 totals 15 residues. The V end lost 1 base, the J end lost 1 base, and 10 bases lay between the germline ends. Germline CDR1 is MGHDK and CDR2 is SYGVNS. In nucleotides, the CDR3 is TGTGCCAGCAGTGAATGGGGGGAGGAGAACACTGAAGCTTTCTTT. Residues: CASSEWGEENTEAFF.